This TCR beta chain was documented in a study of T-cell reconstitution after alpha-beta-depleted transplantation in children. Study-level points and caveats: When one year had passed after transplant, most T-cell counts and diversity came from newly produced T cells. As was reported, about two months after transplant, alpha-beta T cells came from several hundred expanded graft clones. Several patients had high TCRbeta diversity at day 60; it came from surviving recipient T cells and thymic progenitors.

The authors prepared the TCRbeta library with unique molecular identifiers. TCRdb reprocessed the PCR reads via MiXCR and lists one record per CDR3 protein. The data contain hundreds of thousands of distinct CDR3 sequences, roughly 14% of them seen just once; the ten biggest clones take up approximately 0.8%. This clonotype was seen at least ten times. Its antigen is currently unknown. Per the germline V gene, CDR1 is SGHRS and CDR2 is YFSETQ. This CDR3 spans 12 amino acids. V lost 3 bases, J lost 0 bases, and 2 bases lay in between. This specimen consisted of PBMCs, obtained before TCRalphabeta/CD19-depleted stem cell transplant. This clonotype was sampled from a girl under 10 years old with congenital amegakaryocytic thrombocytopenia, due to receive a stem cell transplant. The V call is TRBV5-1, the J call TRBJ2-3; D remains unclear. This chain's CDR3 is CASSWSTDTQYF. In DNA form, the CDR3 reads TGCGCCAGCAGCTGGAGCACAGATACGCAGTATTTT.